These 17 T cell receptor beta chains share one sample of origin, sequenced in a study of read filtering for tumor transcriptome and immune sequencing. Molecular barcoded adaptors covering alpha/delta and beta/gamma chains were used on approximately 400 ng RNA. TCRdb fed the reads into MiXCR, producing one record per CDR3 protein. The sample yields 40,000 or so distinct CDR3 sequences, approximately 10% seen once. Specimen: a population of CD138-negative cells sorted from bone marrow. The receptors originated from a donor aged 40 or older with multiple myeloma.

This clonotype was seen ten or more times. V and J are TRBV7-2 and TRBJ1-5; no clear D gene. Germline CDR1 SGHTA, CDR2 FQGNSA. The CDR3 extends over 13 amino acids. V dropped 7 bases and J dropped 7 bases, with 14 bases sitting between them. In nucleotides, the CDR3 is TGTGCCAGCACCACTGGGCGCGGGCAGCCCCAGCATTTT. Its translation: CASTTGRGQPQHF. Full variable domain (missing parts from reference TRBV7-2 and TRBJ1-5): GAGVSQSPSNKVTEKGKDVELRCDPISGHTALYWYRQSLGQGLEFLIYFQGNSAPDKSGLPSDRFSAERTGGSVSTLTIQRTQQEDSAVYLCASTTGRGQPQHFGDGTRLSIL.

This clonotype was seen repeatedly, ten times or more. The J gene is TRBJ1-5, the V gene TRBV2; possible D gene TRBD1, 5 bases. The germline V and J ends were trimmed by 7 bases and 4 bases, with 14 bases remaining between them. There are 14 residues in the CDR3. Germline V gene sequence: CDR1 SNHLY, CDR2 FYNNEI. This CDR3 reads CASNLQVGNQPQHF. The DNA for the CDR3 is TGTGCCAGCAATCTACAGGTGGGAAATCAGCCCCAGCATTTT. The variable domain in full, completed from reference TRBV2 and TRBJ1-5, reads EPEVTQTPSHQVTQMGQEVILRCVPISNHLYFYWYRQILGQKVEFLVSFYNNEISEKSEIFDDQFSVERPDGSNFTLKIRSTKLEDSAMYFCASNLQVGNQPQHFGDGTRLSIL.

Only a few counts were recorded for this clonotype. The genes are TRBV5-5 and TRBJ2-2; D ambiguous. CDR1 and CDR2 from the germline V gene are SGHKS and YYEKEE (reference sequence). V lost 4 bases and J 6 bases, leaving 7 bases between the germline ends. The CDR3 totals 12 residues. The CDR3 DNA reads TGTGCCAGCAGCCTCTACGCCGGGGAGCTGTTTTTT. It yields the protein CASSLYAGELFF. Looking up the rest from reference TRBV5-5 and TRBJ2-2 gives the full variable domain: DAGVTQSPTHLIKTRGQQVTLRCSPISGHKSVSWYQQVLGQGPQFIFQYYEKEERGRGNFPDRFSARQFPNYSSELNVNALLLGDSALYLCASSLYAGELFFGEGSRLTVL.

This clonotype was picked up a small number of times. A much larger clone differs from this one at a single base, so this may be a read error. The rearrangement joins TRBV28 to TRBJ1-1; TRBD1 agrees at 7 bases. The germline gives CDR1 MDHEN, CDR2 SYDVKM. There are 14 residues in the CDR3. The CDR3 DNA reads as TGTGCCAGCAAGACCTTACAGGGGAACACTGGAGCTTTCTTT. It translates to CASKTLQGNTGAFF.

This clonotype turned up a few times. This rearrangement joins TRBV5-1 to TRBJ1-5; D is uncertain. This CDR3 contains 15 residues. The germline gives CDR1 SGHRS, CDR2 YFSETQ. Between the trimmed V and J ends, which lost 0 bases and 0 bases, there was a span of 7 bases. The CDR3 is CASSLEGNSNQPQHF. The DNA for the CDR3 is TGCGCCAGCAGCTTGGAAGGCAATAGCAATCAGCCCCAGCATTTT.

This clonotype was counted many times. V is TRBV28 and J is TRBJ2-5, with D possibly TRBD1 on 6 matching bases. The V gene's germline CDR1 is MDHEN and CDR2 SYDVKM. Trimming removed 2 bases from V and 4 bases from J, with 11 bases in between. This CDR3 comprises 14 residues. CDR3 DNA: TGTGCCAGCAGTTTACCAGGGGTATCAGAGACCCAGTACTTC. Translation: CASSLPGVSETQYF.

Ten or more counts support this clonotype. V gene TRBV7-2 combines with J gene TRBJ1-1; the D gene is possibly TRBD1 (6 bases). V lost 5 bases and J 5 bases, leaving 12 bases between the germline ends. Germline V lookup: CDR1 SGHTA, CDR2 FQGNSA. The CDR3 covers 13 residues. The CDR3 protein is CASSASRGTEAFF. The DNA of the CDR3 is TGTGCCAGCAGCGCGAGTAGGGGGACTGAAGCTTTCTTT. Drawing the rest from reference TRBV7-2 and TRBJ1-1, the complete variable domain is GAGVSQSPSNKVTEKGKDVELRCDPISGHTALYWYRQSLGQGLEFLIYFQGNSAPDKSGLPSDRFSAERTGGSVSTLTIQRTQQEDSAVYLCASSASRGTEAFFGQGTRLTVV.

Comments on this clonotype: One junction end disagrees with the germline gene, perhaps due to a read error. V gene TRBV5-4 combines with J gene TRBJ2-3; 9 bases match TRBD2. Germline-derived CDR1 and CDR2 are SGHNT and YYREEE (reference sequence). This CDR3 comprises 15 residues. In DNA form, the CDR3 reads TGTGCCAGCAGCGCGGGGGGGCCTTACATAGATACGCGGTATTTT. Amino acid sequence: CASSAGGPYIDTRYF.

This clonotype was detected many times. The V gene is TRBV6-2 or TRBV6-3, the J gene TRBJ2-2; no clear D gene. The CDR3 extends over 14 amino acids. The germline V gene has CDR1 MNHEY and CDR2 SVGEGT. The germline V and J ends were trimmed by 5 bases and 3 bases, with 10 bases remaining between them. CDR3 in amino acids: CASSPLSDTGELFF. The CDR3 nucleotides are TGTGCCAGCAGTCCACTCTCAGACACCGGGGAGCTGTTTTTT.

The gene calls are TRBV11-2 and TRBJ2-3; D is possibly TRBD2 (6 bases). V was pared by 0 bases and J by 7 bases, with 20 bases between. This CDR3 spans 17 amino acids. In germline, CDR1 is SGHAT, CDR2 FQNNGV. The CDR3 bases are TGTGCCAGCAGCTTAGATTCCCGTACTAGCCCCCCCAATACGCAGTATTTT. It translates to CASSLDSRTSPPNTQYF.

This clonotype has only a few counts. J is TRBJ1-2 and V is TRBV10-2; D is ambiguous. Trimming took 3 bases from V and 3 from J, leaving 5 bases between them. The CDR3 length is 12 residues. The V gene's germline CDR1 is WSHSY and CDR2 SAAADI. This CDR3 reads CASSEPYYGYTF. For the CDR3, the DNA is TGCGCCAGCAGTGAACCCTACTATGGCTACACCTTC.

Many counts were recorded for this clonotype. The genes are TRBV20-1 and TRBJ2-7; weak D call: TRBD2 (6 bases). With 1 base removed from V and 4 bases from J, the gap between germline ends came to 11 bases. CDR1 DFQATT and CDR2 SNEGSKA come from the germline V gene (reference sequence). The CDR3 covers 13 residues. The CDR3 DNA reads as TGCAGTGCTAGAGTAAGTGGGAGGTACGAGCAGTACTTC. Amino acid sequence: CSARVSGRYEQYF.

A note on this clonotype: The junction shows a germline mismatch at one end, possibly a read error. The chain carries TRBV7-9 and TRBJ1-5; TRBD1 matches 7 bases. There are 13 residues in the CDR3. Germline loops: CDR1 SEHNR, CDR2 FQNEAQ (reference sequence). The CDR3 region is CACSSTGNQPQHF. The DNA for the CDR3 is TGTGCCTGCAGCTCGACAGGGAATCAGCCCCAGCATTTT.

The chain has TRBV10-3 and TRBJ2-1, with D tentatively TRBD2 (5 bases). Trimming pared 6 bases from V and 7 bases from J, leaving 22 bases between. Germline V CDR1 and CDR2: ENHRY, SYGVKD. The CDR3 length is 16 residues. The CDR3 region has the DNA TGTGCCATCAGACGCGGAGGTACGGAGAAGGTGAATGAGCAGTTCTTC. Translated: CAIRRGGTEKVNEQFF.

This clonotype appeared many times. This rearrangement joins TRBV28 to TRBJ2-1, with 7 bases fitting TRBD1. Germline values: CDR1 MDHEN, CDR2 SYDVKM. This CDR3 spans 16 amino acids. The V and J ends lost 7 bases and 7 bases, in that order; junction bases with no gene match: 16. Here the CDR3 DNA reads TGTGCCAGCACTTCGCTTAGGGGGCAGGGTATGAATGAGCAGTTCTTC. Residues: CASTSLRGQGMNEQFF.

Many counts were recorded for this clonotype. The chain links TRBV6-5 to TRBJ2-7; unclear D gene. The CDR3 is 14 residues long. Trimming took off 4 bases at V and 2 bases at J, with 12 bases between the two ends. Germline V gives CDR1 MNHEY, CDR2 SVGAGI. The CDR3 protein is CASSFNGRAYEQYF. The CDR3 nucleotides read TGTGCCAGCAGTTTTAACGGCAGAGCCTACGAGCAGTACTTC.

The CDR3 is CASSQGQTSGNTIYF. The CDR3 DNA is TGTGCCAGCAGCCAAGGACAGACCTCTGGAAACACCATATATTTT. The chain uses TRBV3-1 and TRBJ1-3; tentative D call: TRBD1 (5 bases). Between the trimmed V and J ends, which lost 1 base and 0 bases, there was a span of 7 bases. Germline V lookup: CDR1 LGHDT, CDR2 YNNKEL (reference sequence). This CDR3 is 15 amino acids long.